This TCR beta chain was observed in a study of shared clonotypes between healthy human individuals. Study findings and constraints: The study sampled only blood, and tissue repertoires likely differ.

Donors had no recently reported acute infections or vaccinations and were HIV-negative. CD4+ cells yielded CD45RA+ naive and CD45RA-negative memory subsets. About this clone itself: Antigen unknown.

The V end lost 0 bases, the J end lost 0 bases, and 19 bases lay between the germline ends. Germline assignment: CDR1 SGHRS and CDR2 YFSETQ. The CDR3 contains 19 residues. Sorted-subset replicate PCR reactions contained 150 to 200 ng DNA, corresponding to approximately 30,000 T cell genomes. Libraries were prepared by immunoSEQ multiplex PCR; TCRdb keeps only in-frame clonotypes and omits some of them. The sample consists of 1,500,000 or so clones, approximately 97% of them appearing once. Sequenced sample: naive CD4+ T cells sorted from blood. Subset defined: CD45RA+ positively selected. The V gene is TRBV5-1, the J gene TRBJ2-4, with unresolved D. The receptor comes from a man under 40 in good health. This CDR3 is CASSLGWIIRRIAKNIQYF. The DNA of the CDR3 is TGCGCCAGCAGCTTGGGGTGGATCATCCGTAGGATAGCCAAAAACATTCAGTACTTC.